The present entry profiles one T cell receptor beta chain with its context. The PCR contained 60 Vbeta and 13 Jbeta primers. TCRdb keeps only in-frame clones here, not all; method: immunoSEQ multiplex PCR. The table shows around 150,000 clones, with about 80% occurring only once. This sample was included in a study of cytomegalovirus exposure and HLA in healthy donors. Germline lookup yields CDR1 SEHNR and CDR2 FQNEAQ (reference sequence). V was cut by 7 bases and J by 1 base, with 13 bases left in between. This CDR3 region has 14 residues. Sequenced sample: PBMCs. The origin of this receptor is a man aged 35 to 55 in good health and CMV-seropositive. J is TRBJ2-5 and V is TRBV7-9; the D gene is possibly TRBD2 (6 bases). The CDR3 is CASTDGGLQETQYF. In nucleotides, the CDR3 is TGTGCCAGCACCGATGGAGGGCTCCAAGAGACCCAGTACTTC.